This is a list of T cell receptor beta chains from one sample in a study of human CD8 memory T cell subsets. Using the 5' RACE reads, TCRdb records one entry per CDR3 protein without DNA. The listing contains 7,200 or so distinct CDR3 sequences. The sample comprised CD8+ T cells from PBMCs. These receptors were taken from a human donor in good health. The CDR3 runs from the conserved cysteine through the conserved F or W. The order of the fields is V gene, J gene, clone size, CDR3 protein. Rows may omit the clone size; those that give it use once, few, many or a size class.

v_call: TRBV5-1
j_call: TRBJ2-2
clone_size: -
cdr3_aa: CASSLAWPPGELFF

v_call: TRBV6-2/TRBV6-3
j_call: TRBJ2-1
clone_size: -
cdr3_aa: CASSYARGMNNEQFF

v_call: TRBV11-2
j_call: TRBJ1-2
clone_size: -
cdr3_aa: CASSSGGTPNYGYTF

v_call: TRBV27
j_call: TRBJ2-1
clone_size: -
cdr3_aa: CASSLAGQGHNEQFF

v_call: TRBV19
j_call: TRBJ1-1
clone_size: -
cdr3_aa: CASSTGFDSSLEAFF

v_call: TRBV28
j_call: TRBJ2-7
clone_size: -
cdr3_aa: CASSPRTARYEQYF

v_call: TRBV20-1
j_call: TRBJ2-3
clone_size: -
cdr3_aa: CSAKSSGPSTDTQYF

v_call: TRBV20-1
j_call: TRBJ2-1
clone_size: -
cdr3_aa: CSATGALAVYNEQFF

v_call: TRBV20-1
j_call: TRBJ2-1
clone_size: -
cdr3_aa: CSARLAGDHNEQFF

v_call: TRBV6-2/TRBV6-3
j_call: TRBJ2-3
clone_size: -
cdr3_aa: CASSYSAGSTDTQYF

v_call: TRBV4-3
j_call: TRBJ2-2
clone_size: -
cdr3_aa: CASSQDQVAGVAGELFF

v_call: TRBV19
j_call: TRBJ2-2
clone_size: -
cdr3_aa: CAGGQGNTGELFF

v_call: TRBV7-9
j_call: TRBJ1-2
clone_size: -
cdr3_aa: CASRSTGTGMVVGGYTF

v_call: TRBV27
j_call: TRBJ2-2
clone_size: -
cdr3_aa: CASKGSVELFF

v_call: TRBV12-3/TRBV12-4
j_call: TRBJ2-3
clone_size: medium-sized
cdr3_aa: CASSPEGAGGGTDTQYF

v_call: TRBV3-1
j_call: TRBJ2-2
clone_size: medium-sized
cdr3_aa: CASSQDTSPGELFF

v_call: TRBV7-2
j_call: TRBJ1-2
clone_size: -
cdr3_aa: CASIPTQNNYGYTF

v_call: TRBV7-9
j_call: TRBJ2-7
clone_size: -
cdr3_aa: CASSPNGFEQYF

v_call: TRBV7-9
j_call: TRBJ2-1
clone_size: -
cdr3_aa: CASSPRDVEQFF

v_call: TRBV7-2
j_call: TRBJ1-1
clone_size: -
cdr3_aa: CASSLDVTALTAFF

v_call: TRBV10-3
j_call: TRBJ1-4
clone_size: -
cdr3_aa: CAISEPGREKLFF

v_call: TRBV5-6
j_call: TRBJ2-1
clone_size: -
cdr3_aa: CASSLVEEQFF

v_call: TRBV18
j_call: TRBJ2-2
clone_size: -
cdr3_aa: CASSPLEGRTGELFF

v_call: TRBV18
j_call: TRBJ2-7
clone_size: -
cdr3_aa: CASSPGGGEQYF

v_call: TRBV5-1
j_call: TRBJ1-1
clone_size: medium-sized
cdr3_aa: CASSLDDSYEAFF

v_call: TRBV5-4
j_call: TRBJ2-2
clone_size: medium-sized
cdr3_aa: CASSPPGTGELFF

v_call: TRBV29-1
j_call: TRBJ2-1
clone_size: medium-sized
cdr3_aa: CSVEGWEGSYNEQFF

v_call: TRBV5-1
j_call: TRBJ1-2
clone_size: -
cdr3_aa: CASSSDRGSDGYTF

v_call: TRBV28
j_call: TRBJ2-2
clone_size: -
cdr3_aa: CASSFGTANTGELFF